Listed below are T cell receptor beta chains from one sample, sequenced in a study of blood T cells in healthy people across ages. TCRdb passed the 5' RACE reads through MiXCR, listing each CDR3 protein once. Found here are about 1,600,000 distinct CDR3 sequences, approximately 38% of them singletons; the top ten hold 7.9%. Sequencing was performed on blood. The origin of the receptors is a young woman in good health. Each CDR3 is given with its conserved first and last residue. D genes are given only for firm matches. Where a row states a size, it is once, few, many or the class of an expanded clone; other rows omit it.

>TRBV20-1|TRBJ2-7|-|-
CSARSGPSKGYEQYF
TGCAGTGCTAGATCCGGGCCTTCGAAGGGCTACGAGCAGTACTTC
>TRBV7-9|TRBJ2-5|-|-
CPSSLPQTTQETQYF
TGTCCCAGCAGCTTACCGCAGACAACGCAAGAGACCCAGTACTTC
>TRBV7-2|TRBJ1-4|-|-
CASSLGGWSEKLFF
TGTGCCAGCAGCTTAGGGGGGTGGAGTGAAAAACTGTTTTTT
>TRBV6-6|TRBJ1-6|-|-
CASSYRDVYNSPLHF
TGTGCCAGCAGTTACAGGGATGTATATAATTCACCCCTCCACTTT
>TRBV4-2|TRBJ2-1|-|-
CASGQDLESGSSYNEQFF
TGTGCCAGCGGCCAAGACCTGGAAAGTGGAAGCTCCTACAATGAGCAGTTCTTC
>TRBV2|TRBJ1-4|-|TRBD1
CASGDRGNEKLFF
TGTGCCAGCGGGGACAGGGGGAATGAAAAACTGTTTTTT
>TRBV20-1|TRBJ2-2|-|-
CSPGGGWTGELFF
TGCAGCCCAGGGGGAGGGTGGACCGGGGAGCTGTTTTTT
>TRBV27|TRBJ2-3|many|TRBD2
CASSFGGSADTQYF
TGTGCCAGCAGTTTTGGCGGGAGCGCAGATACGCAGTATTTT
>TRBV12-5|TRBJ2-7|few|TRBD2
CASGPGTSGGYNEQYF
TGTGCTAGTGGTCCGGGGACTAGCGGGGGTTACAATGAGCAGTACTTC
>TRBV27|TRBJ2-2|-|-
CASSLSRPGSRGGELFF
TGTGCCAGCAGTTTATCCAGGCCGGGTAGCCGAGGCGGGGAGCTGTTTTTT
>TRBV27|TRBJ2-3|few|-
CASCGLWGEIEPDTQYF
TGTGCCAGCTGCGGGCTCTGGGGGGAGATCGAGCCAGATACGCAGTATTTT
>TRBV28|TRBJ2-1|-|-
CASSFVGSTSYNEQFF
TGTGCCAGCAGTTTCGTCGGGAGCACGTCCTACAATGAGCAGTTCTTC
>TRBV9|TRBJ1-2|-|-
CASSERQMNYGYTF
TGTGCCAGCAGCGAGAGGCAGATGAACTATGGCTACACCTTC
>TRBV14|TRBJ2-7|-|TRBD1
CASSQVADRGRFHYEQYF
TGTGCCAGCAGCCAAGTGGCGGACAGGGGTCGGTTCCACTACGAGCAGTACTTC
>TRBV12-3/TRBV12-4|TRBJ2-7|-|-
CASSFGAGPYEQYF
TGTGCCAGCAGTTTCGGGGCAGGGCCCTACGAGCAGTACTTC
>TRBV3-1|TRBJ1-5|-|TRBD1
CASSQGSGTGNQPQHF
TGTGCCAGCAGCCAAGGTTCCGGGACAGGCAATCAGCCCCAGCATTTT
>TRBV6-5|TRBJ2-5|few|TRBD2
CASSYPLGLRLAGHQETQYF
TGTGCCAGCAGTTACCCGCTGGGCTTACGACTAGCGGGGCACCAAGAGACCCAGTACTTC
>TRBV20-1|TRBJ1-4|few|TRBD1
CSARPWTGIGNNEKLFF
TGCAGTGCTAGACCTTGGACAGGGATAGGGAATAATGAAAAACTGTTTTTT